One sample yielded the 23 T cell receptor beta chains listed below, sequenced in a study of T cells in Graves' hyperthyroidism and ophthalmopathy. RNA transcripts served as the template for amplifying TCR beta CDR3 regions. During a first-round RT-PCR of the TCR CDR3, the HTBI primer set was used. Via MiXCR, TCRdb re-called the multiplex PCR reads, giving one row per CDR3 protein. The sample gives 730,000 or so distinct CDR3 sequences, over 15% of which show up once; approximately 15% is in the top ten. The material sequenced was blood. Receptor source: a woman aged 50 to 60 with Graves' hyperthyroidism that later progressed to Graves' ophthalmopathy.

The rearrangement uses TRBV29-1 and TRBJ1-1; 8 bases map to TRBD1. Per the germline V gene, CDR1 is SQVTM and CDR2 is ANQGSEA. V trimming: 7 bases; J trimming: 4 bases; junction bases outside the gene matches: 14. This CDR3 region has 15 residues. CDR3 amino acids: CSDTGGPSAPTEAFF. The CDR3 bases are TGCAGCGACACAGGGGGTCCTAGTGCACCCACTGAAGCTTTCTTT.

In its sample, this clonotype was seen many times. V usage is TRBV12-3 or TRBV12-4 and J usage is TRBJ1-1; possibly TRBD1 for D (6 bases). The CDR3 has 14 amino acids. The V and J ends lost 6 bases and 4 bases respectively, with 15 bases between them. The CDR3, as DNA: TGTGCCAGCAGAACCGCGGGGGGCGTCACTGAAGCTTTCTTT. It specifies CASRTAGGVTEAFF.

In this sample, this clonotype turned up many times. This chain uses TRBV20-1 with TRBJ1-5, with TRBD1 identical over 11 bases. Germline CDR1 DFQATT, CDR2 SNEGSKA (reference sequence). This CDR3 is built from 16 residues. With V trimmed by 4 bases and J by 3 bases, 8 bases remained unmatched. CDR3 sequence (DNA): TGCAGTGCTACGGGGTGGGACAGGGGGAACAATCAGCCCCAGCATTTT. Protein product: CSATGWDRGNNQPQHF.

This clonotype was counted at least ten times. V usage is TRBV11-2 and J usage is TRBJ2-1; no reliable D call. Looked up from germline, CDR1 is SGHAT and CDR2 is FQNNGV. The germline V and J ends were trimmed by 5 bases and 7 bases, with 12 bases remaining between them. The CDR3 spans 13 residues. This chain's CDR3 is CASSPGRQNEQFF. CDR3 coding DNA: TGTGCCAGCAGCCCTGGACGCCAGAATGAGCAGTTCTTC.

This clonotype was counted only a few times. The chain is built from TRBV6-1 and TRBJ2-7; no reliable D call. Trimming left V 3 bases short and J 0 bases short, with 6 bases between. The germline gives CDR1 MNHNS, CDR2 SASEGT. The CDR3 has 13 residues. Here the CDR3 reads CASSDGFSYEQYF. CDR3 sequence (DNA): TGTGCCAGCAGTGACGGGTTCTCCTACGAGCAGTACTTC.

The chain recombines TRBV15 with TRBJ2-2; D may be TRBD2 (6 bases). V was shortened by 0 bases and J by 1 base, with 9 bases between the two germline ends. This CDR3 is built from 16 residues. CDR1 and CDR2 (germline): LNHNV, YYDKDF (reference sequence). CDR3 sequence (DNA): TGTGCCACCAGCAGAGATAAGGAGGGGAACACCGGGGAGCTGTTTTTT. This sequence encodes CATSRDKEGNTGELFF.

DNA for the CDR3: TGTGCCAGCAGCTACAGCGCCCGCACAGATACGCAGTATTTT. Its protein product is CASSYSARTDTQYF. The gene calls are TRBV7-6 and TRBJ2-3; unclear D gene. V lost 4 bases, J lost 1 base, and 9 bases lay in between. Germline CDR1 is SGHVS and CDR2 is FNYEAQ. CDR3 size: 14 residues. The whole variable domain, remainder taken from reference TRBV7-6 and TRBJ2-3, is GAGVSQSPRYKVTKRGQDVALRCDPISGHVSLYWYRQALGQGPEFLTYFNYEAQQDKSGLPNDRFSAERPEGSISTLTIQRTEQRDSAMYRCASSYSARTDTQYFGPGTRLTVL.

This clonotype showed up just a few times. V and J are TRBV15 and TRBJ2-7; D is unclear. This CDR3 has 12 amino acids. Germline CDR1 is LNHNV and CDR2 is YYDKDF (reference sequence). The germline V and J ends were trimmed by 0 bases and 7 bases, with 7 bases remaining between them. The CDR3 region has the DNA TGTGCCACCAGCAGAGATCTAGTAGAGCAGTACTTC. Translating it yields CATSRDLVEQYF.

The sample holds many counts of this clonotype. The chain uses TRBV19 and TRBJ2-1; 7 bases are a match to TRBD1. After removal of 5 bases from V and 8 bases from J, the junction contained 6 bases not matched to a gene. The CDR3 has 13 residues. CDR1 and CDR2 (germline): LNHDA, SQIVND (reference sequence). The CDR3: CASSDRVIDEQFF. The CDR3 DNA follows: TGTGCCAGTAGTGACAGGGTGATCGATGAGCAGTTCTTC.

The chain uses TRBV4-1 and TRBJ1-5; no definite D call. The CDR3 has 16 amino acids. V was pared by 0 bases and J by 6 bases, with 15 bases between. Looked up from germline, CDR1 is MGHRA and CDR2 is YSYEKL. CDR3 residues: CASSQDGYPDGQPQHF. The CDR3 DNA follows: TGCGCCAGCAGCCAAGATGGATACCCCGACGGTCAGCCCCAGCATTTT.

This clonotype was recorded many times. The chain is built from TRBV20-1 and TRBJ2-5; 11 bases fit TRBD2. This CDR3 region has 18 residues. Per germline, CDR1 DFQATT and CDR2 SNEGSKA (reference sequence). V was pared by 3 bases and J by 7 bases, with 19 bases of the junction left unmatched. The CDR3 reads CSARLAGGSLVKMGTQYF. CDR3 DNA sequence: TGCAGTGCTAGGCTAGCGGGGGGCTCCCTGGTTAAGATGGGGACCCAGTACTTC.

The chain carries TRBV5-4 and TRBJ2-4; D tentatively fits TRBD1 or TRBD2 (6 bases each). The CDR3 covers 16 residues. Trimming took off 0 bases at V and 1 base at J, with 11 bases between the two ends. Germline V gene lookup returns CDR1 SGHNT and CDR2 YYREEE (reference sequence). The CDR3 loop reads CASSLEGGWAKNIQYF. The CDR3 region has the DNA TGTGCCAGCAGCTTGGAGGGGGGATGGGCCAAAAACATTCAGTACTTC. Full variable domain (missing parts from reference TRBV5-4 and TRBJ2-4): ETGVTQSPTHLIKTRGQQVTLRCSSQSGHNTVSWYQQALGQGPQFIFQYYREEENGRGNFPPRFSGLQFPNYSSELNVNALELDDSALYLCASSLEGGWAKNIQYFGAGTRLSVL.

This chain connects TRBV7-9 to TRBJ1-1, with TRBD1 as a possible D gene (5 bases). Germline assignment: CDR1 SEHNR and CDR2 FQNEAQ (reference sequence). Trimming shortened V by 2 bases and J by 3 bases, and 19 bases separated the two germline ends. The CDR3 runs 17 residues. The CDR3 bases are TGTGCCAGCAGCTTATTGGTTCTGGGGACGCCGGACACTGAAGCTTTCTTT. Residues: CASSLLVLGTPDTEAFF.

This clonotype was picked up a small number of times. The chain links TRBV7-6 to TRBJ2-7; TRBD2 agrees at 10 bases. The CDR3 has 15 residues. With V trimmed by 1 base and J by 4 bases, 4 bases remained unmatched. CDR1 and CDR2 from the germline V gene are SGHVS and FNYEAQ. The DNA of the CDR3 is TGTGCCAGCAGCTTAGAGTGGACTAGCGGTTACGAGCAGTACTTC. Residues: CASSLEWTSGYEQYF.

This clonotype has more than one count but fewer than ten. The chain carries TRBV4-1 and TRBJ2-3; D unclear. V lost 2 bases and J 0 bases, leaving 9 bases between the germline ends. Per the germline V gene, CDR1 is MGHRA and CDR2 is YSYEKL. The CDR3 has 15 amino acids. For the CDR3, the DNA is TGCGCCAGCAGCCAAAATGGGATCAGCACAGATACGCAGTATTTT. Its protein is CASSQNGISTDTQYF.

The V gene is TRBV11-2, the J gene TRBJ2-5, with 7 bases aligning to TRBD1. This CDR3 has 17 amino acids. Unmatched junction bases numbered 10, after V lost 1 base and J lost 2 bases. CDR1 and CDR2 from the germline V gene are SGHAT and FQNNGV. CDR3: CASSLGHTGTVQETQYF. The CDR3 nucleotides are TGTGCCAGCAGCTTAGGACACACCGGGACAGTACAAGAGACCCAGTACTTC.

The chain recombines TRBV12-3 or TRBV12-4 with TRBJ2-2, with D unresolved. Between the trimmed V and J ends, which lost 1 base and 4 bases, there was a span of 13 bases. This CDR3 has 16 amino acids. CDR3 DNA: TGTGCCAGCAGTTTAGGAACCTGGGCAAGCACCGGGGAGCTGTTTTTT. Amino acid sequence: CASSLGTWASTGELFF.

At least ten counts were recorded for this clonotype. The chain uses TRBV3-1 and TRBJ1-6; the D gene is possibly TRBD1 (5 bases). V shed 2 bases and J shed 9 bases, with 14 bases lying between them. Germline values: CDR1 LGHDT, CDR2 YNNKEL (reference sequence). The CDR3 extends over 15 amino acids. CDR3 residues: CASSQHQGGSSPLHF. CDR3 DNA: TGTGCCAGCAGCCAACATCAGGGAGGTAGTTCACCCCTCCACTTT.

This clonotype was detected only a few times. CDR3 DNA sequence: TGTGCCAGCATTGACTCGGTCGTTTATCAGCCCCAGCATTTT. Protein product: CASIDSVVYQPQHF. The chain is built from TRBV6-5 and TRBJ1-5, with unresolved D. Germline-derived CDR1 and CDR2 are MNHEY and SVGAGI. This CDR3 has 14 residues. The V gene lost 7 bases and the J gene lost 5 bases, with 15 bases spanning the gap.

This clonotype was observed many times. The rearrangement uses TRBV7-3 and TRBJ2-1, with D perhaps TRBD1 (5 bases). CDR3 length: 13 residues. Trimming removed 4 bases at V and 6 bases at J, with 10 bases between. Germline lookup yields CDR1 SGHTA and CDR2 FQGTGA. The DNA for the CDR3 is TGTGCCAGCAGCTCCGACAGTTCCAATGAGCAGTTCTTC. It specifies CASSSDSSNEQFF.

The chain combines TRBV6-2 or TRBV6-3 with TRBJ2-2, with 8 bases fitting TRBD1. This CDR3 is built from 14 residues. J lost 2 bases, V lost 8 bases, and 4 bases had no gene match. Germline lookup yields CDR1 MNHEY and CDR2 SVGEGT. The CDR3 sequence: CASDGTGNTGELFF. The CDR3 DNA reads TGTGCCAGCGACGGGACAGGCAACACCGGGGAGCTGTTTTTT.

The V gene is TRBV11-2, the J gene TRBJ2-5; 11 bases map to TRBD1. V dropped 5 bases and J dropped 5; count of bases not matched to a gene: 7. The V gene's germline CDR1 is SGHAT and CDR2 FQNNGV. CDR3 size: 15 residues. CDR3 nucleotides: TGTGCCAGCAGCACGCGGACAGGGGGCCGGGAGACCCAGTACTTC. It yields the protein CASSTRTGGRETQYF.

In its sample, this clonotype was seen many times. This chain links TRBV20-1 with TRBJ1-5; the D gene is possibly TRBD1 (6 bases). CDR1 and CDR2 from the germline V gene are DFQATT and SNEGSKA (reference sequence). This CDR3 spans 17 amino acids. V shed 0 bases and J shed 4 bases, with 19 bases lying between them. The CDR3 spells CSARDHGRGSWNQPQHF. CDR3 nucleotides: TGCAGTGCTAGAGATCACGGCAGGGGATCGTGGAATCAGCCCCAGCATTTT.